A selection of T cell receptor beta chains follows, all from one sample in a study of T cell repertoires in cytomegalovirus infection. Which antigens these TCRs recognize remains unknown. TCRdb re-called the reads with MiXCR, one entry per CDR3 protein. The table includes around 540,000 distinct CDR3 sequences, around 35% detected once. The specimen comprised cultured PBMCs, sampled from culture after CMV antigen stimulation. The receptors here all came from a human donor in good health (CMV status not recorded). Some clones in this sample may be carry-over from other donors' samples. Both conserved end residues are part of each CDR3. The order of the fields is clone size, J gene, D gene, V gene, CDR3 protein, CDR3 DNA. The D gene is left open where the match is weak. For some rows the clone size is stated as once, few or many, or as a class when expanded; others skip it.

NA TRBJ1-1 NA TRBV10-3 CAISVGWRGEAFF TGTGCCATCAGTGTGGGGTGGAGGGGAGAAGCTTTCTTT
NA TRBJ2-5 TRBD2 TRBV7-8 CASTPLAGGYQETQYF TGTGCCAGCACCCCTCTAGCGGGTGGGTACCAAGAGACCCAGTACTTC
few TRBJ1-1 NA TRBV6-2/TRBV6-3 CASSRPGVRHMNTEAFF TGTGCCAGCAGCCGCCCCGGGGTCAGACACATGAACACTGAAGCTTTCTTT
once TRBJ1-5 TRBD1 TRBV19 CASSRVGTVNDRPQHF TGTGCCAGTAGTAGAGTAGGGACAGTTAATGATCGGCCCCAGCATTTT
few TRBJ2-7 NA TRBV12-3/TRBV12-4 CASSLVVGYEQYF TGTGCCAGCAGTTTAGTTGTGGGTTACGAGCAGTACTTC
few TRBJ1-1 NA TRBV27 CASSWDGEAFF TGTGCCAGCAGCTGGGACGGTGAAGCTTTCTTT
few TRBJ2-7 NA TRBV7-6 CASSPERGTGEQYF TGTGCCAGCAGCCCCGAGAGGGGGACGGGAGAGCAGTACTTC
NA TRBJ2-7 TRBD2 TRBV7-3 CASSLNGVAGTYEQYF TGTGCCAGCAGTTTAAATGGAGTAGCGGGCACCTACGAGCAGTACTTC
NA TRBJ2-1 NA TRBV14 CASSQFRGFNEQFF TGTGCCAGCAGCCAATTCAGGGGATTTAATGAGCAGTTCTTC
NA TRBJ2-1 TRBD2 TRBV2 CASREGLAGSSYNEQFF TGTGCCAGCAGAGAGGGACTAGCCGGGAGCTCCTACAATGAGCAGTTCTTC
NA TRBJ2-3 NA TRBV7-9 CASEGASGTDTQYF TGTGCCAGCGAGGGGGCTAGCGGCACAGATACGCAGTATTTT
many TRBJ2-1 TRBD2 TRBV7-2 CASSLAASGLASNEQFF TGTGCCAGCAGCTTAGCGGCGTCAGGACTAGCGAGCAATGAGCAGTTCTTC
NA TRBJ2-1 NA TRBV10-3 CAISELRESREQFF TGTGCCATCAGTGAGTTAAGAGAGTCCCGGGAGCAGTTCTTC
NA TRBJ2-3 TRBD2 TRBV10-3 CAISPASGKGTDTQYF TGTGCCATCAGCCCTGCTAGCGGCAAGGGCACAGATACGCAGTATTTT
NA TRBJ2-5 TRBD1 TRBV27 CASSLDRKLRTQYF TGTGCCAGCAGCTTGGACAGGAAACTCCGGACCCAGTACTTC